This TCR beta chain came from a study of graft-versus-host responses after intestinal transplantation. The wider study: Among the recipients, all got anti-thymocyte globulin induction and then tacrolimus and steroids for about 3 years.

With regard to this clone: The antigen remains unidentified.

The CDR3 runs 19 residues. Germline V gene lookup returns CDR1 GTSNPN and CDR2 SVGIG (reference sequence). V lost 4 bases to trimming and J lost 0 bases; unmatched junction nucleotides: 11. Repertoires were generated with immunoSEQ multiplex PCR, while TCRdb's copy carries only in-frame clones and drops some. The data hold almost 15,000 clones, with around two thirds observed a single time. Findings and caveats of the study: After transplant, early declines in HvG clones were associated with peak levels of circulating GvH clones. Allograft clonal ratios (graft-versus-host to host-versus-graft) were high in patients who had graft-donor T cell macrochimerism. Detection of GvH clones occurred in recipient marrow, and some had their first appearance in ileum or blood.

The graft tissue was processed, and this released both intraepithelial and lamina propria lymphocytes. This chain joins TRBV30 and TRBJ2-3; TRBD2 matches 15 bases. The clonotype was recovered from a human patient who received an intestinal transplant, so some T cells may come from the graft donor. This specimen consisted of ileum tissue, obtained approximately 670 days after intestinal transplantation. CDR3 nucleotide sequence: TGTGCCTGGAAAAGGTTTGGGACTAGCGGGGGGACCAGCACAGATACGCAGTATTTT. Amino acid sequence: CAWKRFGTSGGTSTDTQYF.